The rows below give T cell receptor beta chains drawn from one sample of a study of graft-versus-host responses after intestinal transplantation. Sequencing used immunoSEQ multiplex PCR; TCRdb keeps in-frame clones, though not all of them. This repertoire shows about 13,000 clones, approximately 85% found once; its top ten account for approximately 23%. Material: PBMCs, obtained after intestinal transplantation. The receptor source for this set is a human patient who received an intestinal transplant, so some T cells may come from the graft donor. Both conserved end residues are part of each CDR3. A D gene is named only where the DNA matches it firmly. Clone size is stated in some rows and not others, as once, few, many or a class when expanded.

TRBJ2-5,NA,TRBV5-1,NA,CASGKETQYF,TGCGCCAGCGGGAAAGAGACCCAGTACTTC
TRBJ2-1,NA,TRBV10-1,TRBD2,CASSMTSGAQYNEQFF,TGCGCCAGCAGTATGACTAGCGGGGCCCAATACAATGAGCAGTTCTTC
TRBJ2-5,NA,TRBV11-1,NA,CASSFRQGLRATAETQYF,TGTGCCAGCAGCTTCCGGCAGGGCCTCAGGGCTACGGCAGAGACCCAGTACTTC
TRBJ2-1,NA,TRBV5-4,NA,CASSFPGTRHNEQFF,TGTGCCAGCAGCTTCCCCGGGACAAGACACAATGAGCAGTTCTTC
TRBJ2-5,NA,TRBV6-5,TRBD2,CASSYSRTSGVETQYF,TGTGCCAGCAGTTACTCGAGGACTAGCGGGGTCGAGACCCAGTACTTC
TRBJ1-2,NA,TRBV30,NA,CAWSLVHGYTF,TGTGCCTGGAGTCTGGTTCATGGCTACACCTTC
TRBJ2-2,NA,TRBV21-1,NA,CASSKGSGVSGELFF,TGTGCCAGCAGCAAAGGTTCGGGAGTGTCCGGGGAGCTGTTTTTT
TRBJ1-1,NA,TRBV19,NA,CASSTSRALLAEAFF,TGTGCCAGTAGTACGTCTAGGGCCCTGTTGGCTGAAGCTTTCTTT
TRBJ2-1,NA,TRBV14,NA,CASSAHQGAGGNEQFF,TGTGCCAGCAGCGCCCACCAGGGAGCCGGAGGCAATGAGCAGTTCTTC
TRBJ1-1,NA,TRBV30,NA,CAWSEGMLTEAFF,TGTGCCTGGAGCGAGGGAATGCTAACTGAAGCTTTCTTT
TRBJ2-7,NA,TRBV6-5,TRBD1,CASRINRDRSYEQYF,TGTGCCAGCAGAATAAACCGGGACAGATCCTACGAGCAGTACTTC
TRBJ1-1,NA,TRBV5-1,NA,CASSLGPKTRNTEAFF,TGCGCCAGCAGCTTGGGTCCGAAAACTAGGAACACTGAAGCTTTCTTT
TRBJ1-2,NA,TRBV5-4,NA,CASSSPRGQYGYTF,TGTGCCAGCAGCTCCCCCAGGGGCCAGTATGGCTACACCTTC
TRBJ2-5,once,TRBV7-9,NA,CASVGVRETQYF,TGTGCCAGCGTAGGGGTCAGGGAGACCCAGTACTTC
TRBJ1-5,NA,TRBV2,NA,CASSEILGFQPQHF,TGTGCCAGCAGTGAGATTCTTGGGTTTCAGCCCCAGCATTTT
TRBJ2-1,NA,TRBV6-5,NA,CASRRAVGDEQFF,TGTGCCAGCCGTCGTGCTGTGGGCGATGAGCAGTTCTTC
TRBJ1-5,NA,TRBV19,TRBD1,CASSRTGTNQPQHF,TGTGCCAGTAGCAGGACAGGCACTAATCAGCCCCAGCATTTT
TRBJ2-4,NA,TRBV28,TRBD1,CASSLTPGQGAHWRPKNIQYF,TGTGCCAGCAGCCTAACCCCGGGACAGGGGGCTCACTGGAGGCCCAAAAACATTCAGTACTTC
TRBJ2-7,NA,TRBV27,TRBD1,CASSLMGQGKIHEQYF,TGTGCCAGCAGTTTGATGGGACAGGGGAAAATCCACGAGCAGTACTTC
TRBJ1-2,NA,TRBV7-9,TRBD1,CASSPIWTGGYGYTF,TGTGCCAGCAGCCCCATTTGGACAGGGGGCTATGGCTACACCTTC
TRBJ2-7,NA,TRBV5-4,NA,CASSLSGRRGEQYF,TGTGCCAGCAGCTTGTCAGGGAGGCGTGGAGAGCAGTACTTC
TRBJ2-7,NA,TRBV28,NA,CASRQDGDYEQYF,TGTGCCAGCAGACAGGACGGGGACTACGAGCAGTACTTC
TRBJ1-3,NA,TRBV2,NA,CASSREAGNTIYF,TGTGCCAGCAGCAGGGAAGCTGGAAACACCATATATTTT
TRBJ2-5,NA,TRBV5-6,TRBD2,CASSSSGRASETQYF,TGTGCCAGCAGCTCTAGCGGGAGGGCCTCAGAGACCCAGTACTTC
TRBJ1-5,NA,TRBV30,TRBD1,CAWSSGTGEYQPQHF,TGTGCCTGGAGTTCCGGGACAGGGGAATACCAGCCCCAGCATTTT
TRBJ2-7,NA,TRBV29-1,NA,CSVESGRGTYEQYF,TGCAGCGTTGAATCGGGCCGGGGGACCTACGAGCAGTACTTC
TRBJ2-1,NA,TRBV5-8,NA,CASSLAGTAFYNEQFF,TGTGCCAGCAGCTTGGCGGGAACTGCCTTCTACAATGAGCAGTTCTTC
TRBJ1-5,NA,TRBV6-1,TRBD1,CASRSGQLQPQHF,TGTGCCAGCAGATCGGGACAGCTTCAGCCCCAGCATTTT
TRBJ1-3,NA,TRBV19,TRBD1,CASRTRTGLDTIYF,TGTGCCAGTAGAACCCGGACAGGCCTGGACACCATATATTTT
TRBJ2-6,NA,TRBV30,NA,CAWSVPGGAGANVLTF,TGTGCCTGGAGTGTACCCGGGGGAGCTGGGGCCAACGTCCTGACTTTC
TRBJ2-7,NA,TRBV5-1,TRBD2,CASSLASGRWTYEQYF,TGCGCCAGCAGCTTGGCTAGCGGGAGATGGACCTACGAGCAGTACTTC
TRBJ1-5,NA,TRBV30,TRBD1,CAWSVQGGGGNQPQHF,TGTGCCTGGAGTGTACAAGGGGGCGGTGGCAATCAGCCCCAGCATTTT
TRBJ1-4,few,TRBV29-1,NA,CSAIGRGEGEKLFF,TGCAGCGCCATCGGGCGCGGGGAAGGTGAAAAACTGTTTTTT
TRBJ2-7,NA,TRBV28,NA,CASSLYDVGDTPGYEQYF,TGTGCCAGCAGTTTATACGACGTGGGGGACACCCCTGGGTACGAGCAGTACTTC
TRBJ2-2,NA,TRBV18,TRBD2,CASSPGLADTGELFF,TGTGCCAGCTCCCCGGGACTAGCGGACACCGGGGAGCTGTTTTTT
TRBJ2-3,few,TRBV11-1,NA,CASSKDGLPTDTQYF,TGTGCCAGCAGCAAAGACGGCCTACCCACAGATACGCAGTATTTT
TRBJ2-3,NA,TRBV5-1,NA,CASSSPRDTQYF,TGCGCCAGCAGCTCGCCGCGGGATACGCAGTATTTT
TRBJ2-7,few,TRBV15,TRBD2,CATSRLGGGSYEQYF,TGTGCCACCAGCAGATTGGGGGGGGGCTCCTACGAGCAGTACTTC
TRBJ2-3,once,TRBV30,TRBD1,CAWSVGGPDTQYF,TGTGCCTGGAGTGTAGGGGGCCCAGATACGCAGTATTTT
TRBJ2-1,NA,TRBV14,TRBD2,CASSLGLGISEQFF,TGTGCCAGCAGCCTCGGACTAGGAATCTCTGAGCAGTTCTTC
TRBJ1-4,NA,TRBV5-1,NA,CASSLAGGSTNEKLFF,TGCGCCAGCAGCTTGGCCGGTGGGTCAACTAATGAAAAACTGTTTTTT
TRBJ2-2,NA,TRBV2,TRBD2,CASSGTSGRGGELFF,TGTGCCAGCAGTGGGACTAGCGGGAGAGGCGGGGAGCTGTTTTTT
TRBJ2-1,NA,TRBV7-3,TRBD2,CASSPYFGTSGYNEQFF,TGTGCCAGCAGCCCTTACTTCGGGACTAGCGGTTACAATGAGCAGTTCTTC
TRBJ2-6,NA,TRBV6-1,TRBD1,CASSARQGLSSGANVLTF,TGTGCCAGCAGTGCCCGACAGGGCCTAAGCTCTGGGGCCAACGTCCTGACTTTC
TRBJ2-2,NA,TRBV19,NA,CASSITGGHGELFF,TGTGCCAGTAGTATTACGGGGGGCCACGGGGAGCTGTTTTTT
TRBJ1-1,NA,TRBV25-1,NA,CASRTRGITEAFF,TGTGCCAGCAGGACCCGCGGGATCACTGAAGCTTTCTTT
TRBJ2-3,NA,TRBV6-1,TRBD1,CASSEDRGKADTQYF,TGTGCCAGCAGTGAAGACAGGGGAAAAGCAGATACGCAGTATTTT
TRBJ1-5,NA,TRBV7-2,NA,CASSLAGPQHF,TGTGCCAGCAGCTTAGCGGGGCCCCAGCATTTT
TRBJ2-1,NA,TRBV5-4,NA,CASRVDSTYNEQFF,TGTGCCAGCAGAGTGGACAGTACCTACAATGAGCAGTTCTTC
TRBJ2-5,NA,TRBV11-2,TRBD1,CASSRTGGWQETQYF,TGTGCCAGCAGCCGGACAGGGGGATGGCAAGAGACCCAGTACTTC